This T cell receptor (beta chain) stems from a study of T cell changes during pregnancy in multiple sclerosis. TCRdb's table, derived via immunoSEQ multiplex PCR, lists solely in-frame clones and lacks some. The sample contains some 30,000 clones, 90% of which appear only once. Germline loops: CDR1 MNHEY, CDR2 SMNVEV (reference sequence). There are 16 residues in the CDR3. Trimming at V came to 5 bases and at J to 1 base, leaving 10 bases not matched to a gene. The receptor's source is a female donor with multiple sclerosis, enrolled in a pregnancy study. The chain has TRBV27 and TRBJ1-1; TRBD1 matches at 7 bases. Specimen: CD8+ T cells from peripheral blood mononuclear cells, collected in the second trimester of pregnancy. As DNA, the CDR3 is TGTGCCAGCAGTCCGACAGGGTCTGGGCGGAACACTGAAGCTTTCTTT. Translated: CASSPTGSGRNTEAFF.